This T cell receptor (beta chain) emerged from a study of Graves' ophthalmopathy and Graves' hyperthyroidism. Study results and caveats: Also, most clonotypes expanded in the thyroid above 0.001 frequency appeared in blood. From stable hyperthyroidism, ophthalmopathy was separated by a 13-signature model with 87.88% sensitivity and under 84% specificity.

V lost 6 bases, J lost 10 bases, and 16 bases lay in between. The CDR3 sequence is 14 residues long. This clonotype was seen ten or more times. Antigen: not known. RNA transcripts yielded amplified TCR beta CDR3 regions. HTBI-primed first-round RT-PCR preceded second-round multiplex PCR. Via MiXCR, TCRdb re-called the multiplex PCR reads, giving one row per CDR3 protein. The profile shows about 740,000 distinct CDR3 sequences, 35% to 50% of them singletons. The TCR originated in an adult man with Graves' ophthalmopathy. Sequencing was performed on peripheral blood. The rearrangement links TRBV12-3 or TRBV12-4 to TRBJ1-6; D not certain. CDR3 loop: CASRTPRARSPLHF. CDR3 nucleotide sequence: TGTGCCAGCAGGACCCCAAGGGCGCGGTCACCCCTCCACTTT.